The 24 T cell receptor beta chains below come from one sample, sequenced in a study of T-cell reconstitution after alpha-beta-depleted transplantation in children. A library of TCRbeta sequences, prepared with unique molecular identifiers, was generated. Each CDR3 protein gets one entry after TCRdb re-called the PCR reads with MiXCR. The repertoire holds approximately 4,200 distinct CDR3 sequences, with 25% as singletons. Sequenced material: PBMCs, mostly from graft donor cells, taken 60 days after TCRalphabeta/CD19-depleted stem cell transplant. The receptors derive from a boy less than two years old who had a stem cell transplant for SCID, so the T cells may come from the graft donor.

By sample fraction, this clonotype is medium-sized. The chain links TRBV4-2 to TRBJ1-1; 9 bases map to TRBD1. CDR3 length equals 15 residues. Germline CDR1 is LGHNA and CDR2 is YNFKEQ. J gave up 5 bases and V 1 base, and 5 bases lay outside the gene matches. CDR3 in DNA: TGTGCCAGCAGCCAAGGGGACAGGGATTCTACTGAAGCTTTCTTT. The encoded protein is CASSQGDRDSTEAFF.

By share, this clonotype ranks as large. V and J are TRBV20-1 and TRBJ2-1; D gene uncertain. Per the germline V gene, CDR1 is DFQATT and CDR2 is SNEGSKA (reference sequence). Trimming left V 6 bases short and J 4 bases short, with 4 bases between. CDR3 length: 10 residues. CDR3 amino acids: CSAQYNEQFF. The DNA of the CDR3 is TGCAGTGCACAGTACAATGAGCAGTTCTTC.

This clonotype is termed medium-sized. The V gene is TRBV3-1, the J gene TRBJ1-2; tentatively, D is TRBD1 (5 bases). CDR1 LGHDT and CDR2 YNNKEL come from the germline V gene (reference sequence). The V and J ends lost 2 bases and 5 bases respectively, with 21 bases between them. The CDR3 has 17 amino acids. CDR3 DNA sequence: TGTGCCAGCAGCCAACACGCCAGGGCCCGATTTTATTATGGCTACACCTTC. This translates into CASSQHARARFYYGYTF.

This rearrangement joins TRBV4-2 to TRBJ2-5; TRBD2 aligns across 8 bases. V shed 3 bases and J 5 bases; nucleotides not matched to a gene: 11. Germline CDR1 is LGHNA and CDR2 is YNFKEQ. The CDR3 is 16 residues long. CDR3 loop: CASSHRGRGGAETQYF. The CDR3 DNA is TGTGCCAGCAGCCATAGAGGCCGGGGGGGCGCGGAGACCCAGTACTTC.

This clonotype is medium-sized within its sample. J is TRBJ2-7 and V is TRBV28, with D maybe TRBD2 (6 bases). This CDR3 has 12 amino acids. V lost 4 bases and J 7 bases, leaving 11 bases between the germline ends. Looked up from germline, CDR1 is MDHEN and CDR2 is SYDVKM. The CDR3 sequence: CASSYGGREQYF. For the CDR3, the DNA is TGTGCCAGCAGTTATGGAGGGCGAGAGCAGTACTTC.

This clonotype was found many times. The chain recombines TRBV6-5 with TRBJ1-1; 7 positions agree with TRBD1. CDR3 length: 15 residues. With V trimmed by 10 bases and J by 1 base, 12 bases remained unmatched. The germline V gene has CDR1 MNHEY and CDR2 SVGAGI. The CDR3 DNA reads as TGTGCCACCGGCAGGGGGGGACACACGAACACTGAAGCTTTCTTT. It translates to CATGRGGHTNTEAFF.

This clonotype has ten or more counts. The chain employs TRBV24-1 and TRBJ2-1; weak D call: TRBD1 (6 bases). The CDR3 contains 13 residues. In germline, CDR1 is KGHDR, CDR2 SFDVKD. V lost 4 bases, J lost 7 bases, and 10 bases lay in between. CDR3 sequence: CATSEQGWNEQFF. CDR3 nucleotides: TGTGCCACCAGTGAACAGGGATGGAATGAGCAGTTCTTC.

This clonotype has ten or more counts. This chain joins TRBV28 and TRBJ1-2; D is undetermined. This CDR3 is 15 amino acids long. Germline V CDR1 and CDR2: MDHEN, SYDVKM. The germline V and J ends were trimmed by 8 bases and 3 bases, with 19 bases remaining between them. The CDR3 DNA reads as TGTGCCAGCCTCCCGATTTGGGTACTCCACTATGGCTACACCTTC. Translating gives CASLPIWVLHYGYTF.

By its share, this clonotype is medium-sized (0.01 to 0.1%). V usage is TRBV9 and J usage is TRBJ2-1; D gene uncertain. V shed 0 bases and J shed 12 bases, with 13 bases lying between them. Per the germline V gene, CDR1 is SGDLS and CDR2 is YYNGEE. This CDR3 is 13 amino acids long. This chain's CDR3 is CASSVAPALGQFF. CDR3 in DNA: TGTGCCAGCAGCGTAGCTCCGGCTTTGGGGCAGTTCTTC.

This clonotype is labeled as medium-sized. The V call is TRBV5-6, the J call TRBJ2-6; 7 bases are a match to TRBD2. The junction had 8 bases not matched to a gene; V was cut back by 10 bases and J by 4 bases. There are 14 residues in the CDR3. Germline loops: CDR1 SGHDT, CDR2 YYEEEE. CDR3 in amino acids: CAAGEVGGANVLTF. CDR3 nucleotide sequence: TGTGCCGCGGGAGAGGTGGGGGGGGCCAACGTCCTGACTTTC.

This CDR3 reads CAMSSGGSNNEQFF. In DNA, the CDR3 is TGTGCCATGAGCTCTGGGGGGTCAAACAATGAGCAGTTCTTC. The rearrangement joins TRBV7-1 to TRBJ2-1; TRBD2 is a possible D gene (6 bases). TRBV7-1 is filed as an ORF, its function uncertain. V lost 10 bases and J lost 5, with 18 bases in between. The CDR3 contains 14 residues.

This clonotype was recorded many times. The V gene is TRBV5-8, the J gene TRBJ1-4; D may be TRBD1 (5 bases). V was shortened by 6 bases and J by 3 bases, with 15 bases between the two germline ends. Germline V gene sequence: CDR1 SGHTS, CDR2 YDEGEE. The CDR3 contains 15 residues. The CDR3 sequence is CASNIQWGANEKLFF. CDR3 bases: TGTGCCAGCAACATTCAGTGGGGGGCTAATGAAAAACTGTTTTTT.

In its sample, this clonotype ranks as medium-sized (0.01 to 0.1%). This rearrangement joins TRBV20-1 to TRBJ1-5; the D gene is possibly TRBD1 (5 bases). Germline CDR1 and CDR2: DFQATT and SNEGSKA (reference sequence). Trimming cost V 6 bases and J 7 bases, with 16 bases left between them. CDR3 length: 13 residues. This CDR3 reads CSAIRAGVQPQHF. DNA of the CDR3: TGCAGTGCAATCAGGGCCGGGGTGCAGCCCCAGCATTTT.

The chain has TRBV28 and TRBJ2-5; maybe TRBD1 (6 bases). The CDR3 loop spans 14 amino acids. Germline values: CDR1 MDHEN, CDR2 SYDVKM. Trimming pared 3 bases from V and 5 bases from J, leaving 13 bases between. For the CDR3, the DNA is TGTGCCAGCAGTTTTTGGGGGCCCTGGGAGACCCAGTACTTC. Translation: CASSFWGPWETQYF. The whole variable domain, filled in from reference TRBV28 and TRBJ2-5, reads DVKVTQSSRYLVKRTGEKVFLECVQDMDHENMFWYRQDPGLGLRLIYFSYDVKMKEKGDIPEGYSVSREKKERFSLILESASTNQTSMYLCASSFWGPWETQYFGPGTRLLVL.

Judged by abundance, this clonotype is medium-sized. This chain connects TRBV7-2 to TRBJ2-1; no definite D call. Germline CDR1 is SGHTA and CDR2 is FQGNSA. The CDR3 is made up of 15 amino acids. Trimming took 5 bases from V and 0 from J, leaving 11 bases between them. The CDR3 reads CASSPSWSSYNEQFF. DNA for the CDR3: TGTGCCAGCAGCCCCTCTTGGAGCTCCTACAATGAGCAGTTCTTC.

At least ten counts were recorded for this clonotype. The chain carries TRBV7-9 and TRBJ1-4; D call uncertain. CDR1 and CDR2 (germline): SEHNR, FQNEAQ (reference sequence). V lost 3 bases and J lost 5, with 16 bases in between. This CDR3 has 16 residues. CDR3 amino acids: CASSFIGSVSNEKLFF. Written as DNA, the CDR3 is TGTGCCAGCAGCTTTATTGGGTCAGTAAGCAATGAAAAACTGTTTTTT.

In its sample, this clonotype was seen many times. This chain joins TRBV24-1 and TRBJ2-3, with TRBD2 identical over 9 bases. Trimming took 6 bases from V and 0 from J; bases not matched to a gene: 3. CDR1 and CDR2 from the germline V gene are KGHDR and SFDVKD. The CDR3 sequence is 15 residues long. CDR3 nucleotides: TGTGCCACCAGTCCTAGCGGGGCTAGCACAGATACGCAGTATTTT. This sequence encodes CATSPSGASTDTQYF.

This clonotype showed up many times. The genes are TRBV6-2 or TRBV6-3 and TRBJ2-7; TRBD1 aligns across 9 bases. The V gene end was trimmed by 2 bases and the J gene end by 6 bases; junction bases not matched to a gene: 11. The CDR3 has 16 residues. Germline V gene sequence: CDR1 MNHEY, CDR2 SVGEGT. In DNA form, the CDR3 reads TGTGCCAGCAGTTACCCGATCTACCCGACAGGGGGCGAGCAGTACTTC. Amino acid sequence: CASSYPIYPTGGEQYF.

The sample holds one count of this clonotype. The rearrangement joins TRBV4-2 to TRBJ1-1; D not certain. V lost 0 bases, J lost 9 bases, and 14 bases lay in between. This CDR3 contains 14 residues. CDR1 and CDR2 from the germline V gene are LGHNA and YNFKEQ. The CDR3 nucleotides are TGTGCCAGCAGCCAAGATCAAAGGACCCCTCAAGCTTTCTTT. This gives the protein CASSQDQRTPQAFF.

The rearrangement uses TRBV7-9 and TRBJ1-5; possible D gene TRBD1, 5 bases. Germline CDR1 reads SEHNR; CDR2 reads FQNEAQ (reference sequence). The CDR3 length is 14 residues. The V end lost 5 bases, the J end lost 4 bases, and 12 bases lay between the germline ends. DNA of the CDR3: TGTGCCAGCAGCGAGACAGTAGTTAATCAGCCCCAGCATTTT. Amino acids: CASSETVVNQPQHF.

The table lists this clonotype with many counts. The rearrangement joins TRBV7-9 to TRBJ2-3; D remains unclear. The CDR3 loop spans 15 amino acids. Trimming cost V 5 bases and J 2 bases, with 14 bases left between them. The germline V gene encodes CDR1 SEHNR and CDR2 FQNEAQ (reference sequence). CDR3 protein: CASSPHGSATDTQYF. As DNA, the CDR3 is TGTGCCAGCAGCCCCCACGGGTCAGCCACAGATACGCAGTATTTT.

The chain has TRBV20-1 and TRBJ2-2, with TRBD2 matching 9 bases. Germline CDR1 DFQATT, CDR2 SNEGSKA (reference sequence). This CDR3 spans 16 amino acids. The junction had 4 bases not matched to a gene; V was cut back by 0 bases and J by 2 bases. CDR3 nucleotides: TGCAGTGCTAGAGATAGGCTAGCGGGAAACACCGGGGAGCTGTTTTTT. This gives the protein CSARDRLAGNTGELFF.

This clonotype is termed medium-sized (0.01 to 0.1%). The CDR3 DNA reads TGTGCCAGCAGTTTAGCTCAACAGGGTCCCGGATCACCCCTCCACTTT. This sequence encodes CASSLAQQGPGSPLHF. The gene calls are TRBV12-3 or TRBV12-4 and TRBJ1-6; a weak D match, TRBD1 (6 bases). This CDR3 contains 16 residues. V gave up 0 bases and J gave up 10 bases, with 16 bases separating them.

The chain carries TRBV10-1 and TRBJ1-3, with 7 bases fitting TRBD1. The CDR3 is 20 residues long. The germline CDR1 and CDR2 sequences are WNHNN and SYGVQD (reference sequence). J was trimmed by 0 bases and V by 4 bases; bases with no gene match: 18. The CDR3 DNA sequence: TGCGCCAGCAGTGCGACCGGGACAGAAGCCCACCATCCCTCTGGAAACACCATATATTTT. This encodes CASSATGTEAHHPSGNTIYF.